This passage covers 18 T cell receptor beta chains from one sample sequenced in a study of cytomegalovirus exposure and HLA in healthy donors. Vbeta (60) and Jbeta (13) primers were used in the PCR. Measured with immunoSEQ multiplex PCR; TCRdb has only the in-frame clones, and not every one. The sample has about 170,000 clones; about three quarters are singletons. Material for sequencing was PBMCs. The receptors here all came from a woman aged 45-65 years in good health and CMV-seropositive.

This rearrangement joins TRBV19 to TRBJ2-7; 8 nucleotides match TRBD1. CDR3 length equals 13 residues. The V segment lost 9 bases and the J segment 7 bases; nucleotides outside the gene matches: 11. CDR1 LNHDA and CDR2 SQIVND come from the germline V gene (reference sequence). The CDR3 nucleotides are TGTGCCAGCCCTGGACAGGGCCACTGGGAGCAGTACTTC. Residues: CASPGQGHWEQYF.

This sequence joins TRBV7-9 and TRBJ2-7; D perhaps matches TRBD1 (5 bases). Germline V gene sequence: CDR1 SEHNR, CDR2 FQNEAQ (reference sequence). Trimming cost V 3 bases and J 4 bases, with 13 bases left between them. CDR3 length: 14 residues. For the CDR3, the DNA is TGTGCCAGCAGCTTTTCAGGGCTCCCATACGAGCAGTACTTC. Residues: CASSFSGLPYEQYF. Complete variable domain (other parts from reference TRBV7-9 and TRBJ2-7): DTGVSQNPRHKITKRGQNVTFRCDPISEHNRLYWYRQTLGQGPEFLTYFQNEAQLEKSRLLSDRFSAERPKGSFSTLEIQRTEQGDSAMYLCASSFSGLPYEQYFGPGTRLTVT.

This sequence joins TRBV25-1 and TRBJ1-2; weak D call: TRBD1 (6 bases). Trimming removed 2 bases at V and 8 bases at J, with 12 bases between. The CDR3 contains 13 residues. Germline-derived CDR1 and CDR2 are MGHDK and SYGVNS. Here the CDR3 reads CASSEKQGRGYTF. In nucleotides, the CDR3 is TGTGCCAGCAGTGAAAAACAGGGTAGGGGCTACACCTTC.

This sequence joins TRBV7-2 and TRBJ1-1; 10 bases align to TRBD1. This CDR3 is 18 amino acids long. The germline CDR1 and CDR2 sequences are SGHTA and FQGNSA. V shed 5 bases and J 0 bases; nucleotides not matched to a gene: 12. The CDR3 region is CASSAAGTGEGMNTEAFF. The CDR3 DNA follows: TGTGCCAGCAGCGCCGCCGGGACAGGGGAGGGTATGAACACTGAAGCTTTCTTT.

This clone was detected a few times. The V gene is TRBV19, the J gene TRBJ1-1; 9 bases are a match to TRBD1. The CDR3 sequence is 15 residues long. V was pared by 4 bases and J by 5 bases, with 8 bases of the junction left unmatched. Germline CDR1 LNHDA, CDR2 SQIVND (reference sequence). Here the CDR3 reads CASSRLTGGVTEAFF. CDR3 nucleotide sequence: TGTGCCAGTAGTAGGTTGACAGGGGGGGTGACTGAAGCTTTCTTT.

The rearrangement joins TRBV4-1 to TRBJ1-6, with TRBD1 as a possible D gene (5 bases). Germline V gene lookup returns CDR1 MGHRA and CDR2 YSYEKL. The CDR3 has 16 residues. Trimming shortened V by 2 bases and J by 3 bases, and 11 bases separated the two germline ends. The CDR3 spells CASSQIQGDYNSPLHF. CDR3 sequence (DNA): TGCGCCAGCAGCCAAATTCAGGGTGACTATAATTCACCCCTCCACTTT.

The chain carries TRBV7-8 and TRBJ2-7; tentative D call: TRBD2 (6 bases). The CDR3 is 16 amino acids. V gave up 1 base and J gave up 0 bases, with 13 bases separating them. CDR1 is SGHVS and CDR2 is FQNEAQ in the germline V gene. Written as DNA, the CDR3 is TGTGCCAGCAGCTTAGTTCGGGAGACCAGCTCCTACGAGCAGTACTTC. Translation: CASSLVRETSSYEQYF.

This clone showed up just once. The chain carries TRBV19 and TRBJ1-5; D is undetermined. V lost 3 bases and J 2 bases, leaving 11 bases between the germline ends. The germline CDR1 and CDR2 sequences are LNHDA and SQIVND (reference sequence). The CDR3 is 15 residues long. CDR3 region: CASSISQVGNQPQHF. CDR3 in DNA: TGTGCCAGTAGTATTAGCCAAGTTGGCAATCAGCCCCAGCATTTT.

This chain connects TRBV19 to TRBJ2-1; 11 bases match TRBD2. V was clipped by 5 bases and J by 5 bases; unmatched bases: 5. CDR1 and CDR2 from the germline V gene are LNHDA and SQIVND (reference sequence). This CDR3 contains 15 residues. The CDR3 DNA follows: TGTGCCAGTAGTCCAAGACTAGCGGGAAACAATGAGCAGTTCTTC. Encoded protein: CASSPRLAGNNEQFF.

The V and J genes are TRBV28 and TRBJ2-2, with 7 nucleotides matching TRBD2. The CDR3 sequence is 13 residues long. Germline V gene sequence: CDR1 MDHEN, CDR2 SYDVKM. J lost 6 bases, V lost 3 bases, and 1 base had no gene match. The DNA of the CDR3 is TGTGCCAGCAGTTTGGGGGGGGCCGGGGAGCTGTTTTTT. This sequence encodes CASSLGGAGELFF.

The chain couples TRBV19 to TRBJ1-1; tentatively, D is TRBD1 (6 bases). The CDR3 contains 12 residues. With 7 bases removed from V and 6 bases from J, the gap between germline ends came to 12 bases. Germline assignment: CDR1 LNHDA and CDR2 SQIVND (reference sequence). Here the CDR3 DNA reads TGTGCCAGTATCGGGGCAGGGGCTGAAGCTTTCTTT. Encoded protein: CASIGAGAEAFF.

The chain combines TRBV9 with TRBJ1-2, with 8 positions matching TRBD1. The CDR3 contains 15 residues. Germline CDR1 SGDLS, CDR2 YYNGEE. V lost 0 bases and J lost 8; bases outside the gene matches: 9. Here the CDR3 DNA reads TGTGCCAGCAGCGTAGATTTGCAGGGGGCGCGGGGCTACACCTTC. Translation gives CASSVDLQGARGYTF.

This clone has a handful of counts. This chain uses TRBV2 with TRBJ2-1, with TRBD2 matching over 10 bases. CDR1 and CDR2 from the germline V gene are SNHLY and FYNNEI. This CDR3 is 15 amino acids long. The V and J ends lost 6 bases and 4 bases, in that order; junction bases with no gene match: 6. The DNA for the CDR3 is TGTGCCAGCAGGGTCGGACTAGCGGAGTACAATGAGCAGTTCTTC. It translates to CASRVGLAEYNEQFF. The full variable domain, completed using reference TRBV2 and TRBJ2-1, is EPEVTQTPSHQVTQMGQEVILRCVPISNHLYFYWYRQILGQKVEFLVSFYNNEISEKSEIFDDQFSVERPDGSNFTLKIRSTKLEDSAMYFCASRVGLAEYNEQFFGPGTRLTVL.

This chain links TRBV18 with TRBJ2-1; D is perhaps TRBD2 (6 bases). V was clipped by 6 bases and J by 3 bases, with 15 bases between them. Germline V gene lookup returns CDR1 KGHSH and CDR2 LQKENI. CDR3 length equals 15 residues. The CDR3 sequence: CASSSGRGYYNEQFF. In DNA, the CDR3 is TGTGCCAGCTCCTCTGGGCGGGGCTACTACAATGAGCAGTTCTTC.

This chain uses TRBV14 with TRBJ2-1; D not resolved. The V gene's germline CDR1 is SGHDN and CDR2 FVKESK. This CDR3 contains 16 residues. V was trimmed by 4 bases and J by 2 bases, leaving 15 bases between them. CDR3 sequence reads: CASSRSLARTYNEQFF. The CDR3 DNA reads TGTGCCAGCAGCCGGAGTTTGGCTCGTACCTACAATGAGCAGTTCTTC.

The table lists this clone with a count of one. The rearrangement joins TRBV23-1 to TRBJ2-1; the match to TRBD1 covers 9 bases. TRBV23-1 is an ORF, and what it does is uncertain. J lost 3 bases, V lost 8 bases, and 11 bases had no gene match. The CDR3 sequence is 16 residues long. DNA for the CDR3: TGCGCCAGCCACCAAACAGGGGGCAAAAACTACAATGAGCAGTTCTTC. It specifies CASHQTGGKNYNEQFF.

This chain connects TRBV4-3 to TRBJ2-2; D is ambiguous. Germline assignment: CDR1 LGHNA and CDR2 YSLEER. The CDR3 consists of 13 residues. Deletions cut 4 bases from V and 3 bases from J, with 6 bases between. The CDR3 DNA follows: TGCGCCAGCAGCCCGAGCTACACCGGGGAGCTGTTTTTT. This translates into CASSPSYTGELFF.

The chain joins TRBV7-2 to TRBJ2-7, with TRBD2 identical over 12 bases. Germline-derived CDR1 and CDR2 are SGHTA and FQGNSA. The V and J ends lost 0 bases and 7 bases, in that order; junction bases with no gene match: 4. There are 15 residues in the CDR3. In DNA, the CDR3 is TGTGCCAGCAGCTTAGCGACTAGCGGGGGTGGTGAGCAGTACTTC. Residues: CASSLATSGGGEQYF.